The 14 T cell receptor beta chains below were found in one sample sequenced in a study of spatial heterogeneity in lung cancer. A single record per CDR3 protein comes from TCRdb applying MiXCR to the 5' RACE reads. In the table there are 20,000 to 25,000 distinct CDR3 sequences, more than 4.5% of which are singletons. Study-wide results and caveats: Tumoral mutation counts were tracked by counts of expanded intratumoral alpha and beta TCRs.

Time point defined: sample taken at primary tumor resection. Antigens of these TCRs are unknown. The sample in question was lung tumor tissue, obtained at surgery. The receptors derive from a male donor with early-stage non-small cell lung cancer.

A remark on this clonotype: Given a much more abundant clone one base away, this may be a read error. The chain couples TRBV30 to TRBJ2-4, with a tentative D call TRBD1 (5 bases). There are 12 residues in the CDR3. Germline-derived CDR1 and CDR2 are GTSNPN and SVGIG (reference sequence). This CDR3 reads CARSVLGEIQYF. The DNA for the CDR3 is TGTGCCCGGAGTGTTTTAGGGGAAATTCAGTACTTC.

A note on this clonotype: A junction end diverges from the germline sequence, so it may reflect a read error. The chain has TRBV5-1 and TRBJ1-4; D might be TRBD1 (6 bases). Germline CDR1 reads SGHRS; CDR2 reads YFSETQ. The CDR3 loop spans 15 amino acids. The CDR3 DNA follows: TGCGCTAGCAGCTTGGGCCCAGGGGAAGGTGAAAAACTGTTTTTT. Amino acids: CASSLGPGEGEKLFF.

This clonotype was recorded at least ten times. V usage is TRBV12-3 or TRBV12-4 and J usage is TRBJ2-1, with D maybe TRBD1 (5 bases). The CDR3 has 13 residues. V lost 3 bases, J lost 5 bases, and 8 bases lay in between. The CDR3 here is CASSLQGNNEQFF. The CDR3 region has the DNA TGTGCCAGCAGTTTGCAGGGAAACAATGAGCAGTTCTTC.

This clonotype was detected ten times or more. The chain links TRBV12-3 or TRBV12-4 to TRBJ2-3, with a tentative D call TRBD1 (5 bases). CDR3 length equals 14 residues. V was clipped by 4 bases and J by 1 base, with 9 bases between them. CDR3 nucleotide sequence: TGTGCCAGCAGTTCACAGGTTGGCACAGATACGCAGTATTTT. Its protein product is CASSSQVGTDTQYF.

This clonotype has only a few counts. The chain is built from TRBV19 and TRBJ1-5; 10 bases map to TRBD1. Trimming removed 6 bases from V and 7 bases from J; junction bases left unmatched: 0. The CDR3 spans 12 residues. Germline V gene data show CDR1 as LNHDA and CDR2 as SQIVND (reference sequence). CDR3 nucleotide sequence: TGTGCCAGTAGGACAGGGGGCCAGCCCCAGCATTTT. This codes for CASRTGGQPQHF.

This clonotype is medium-sized (0.01 to 0.1%) within its sample. CDR3 residues: CSARQGFGNQPQHF. CDR3 sequence (DNA): TGCAGTGCTCGACAGGGTTTTGGCAATCAGCCCCAGCATTTT. V usage is TRBV20-1 and J usage is TRBJ1-5; 7 bases fit TRBD1. Germline V gene data show CDR1 as DFQATT and CDR2 as SNEGSKA (reference sequence). The CDR3 runs to 14 residues. The trim removed 5 bases at V and 2 bases at J, leaving 6 bases unmatched.

The chain recombines TRBV18 with TRBJ2-2, with D unresolved. CDR3 length: 13 amino acids. Germline CDR1 and CDR2: KGHSH and LQKENI. V was cut by 5 bases and J by 2 bases, with 6 bases left in between. The CDR3 DNA follows: TGTGCCAGCTCAGCCAGAAACACCGGGGAGCTGTTTTTT. It yields the protein CASSARNTGELFF.

At least ten counts were recorded for this clonotype. The chain uses TRBV5-1 and TRBJ2-5, with a tentative D call TRBD2 (6 bases). Trimming stripped 4 bases from V and 1 base from J, with 14 bases between. This CDR3 has 15 residues. Germline V CDR1 and CDR2: SGHRS, YFSETQ. The CDR3 region is CASSPGPGGQETQYF. CDR3 coding DNA: TGCGCCAGCAGCCCCGGCCCCGGGGGCCAAGAGACCCAGTACTTC.

This clonotype was seen at least ten times. The J gene is TRBJ1-2, the V gene TRBV20-1, with D possibly matching TRBD1 (6 bases). Trimming took off 2 bases at V and 4 bases at J, with 8 bases between the two ends. CDR3 length: 12 residues. CDR1 DFQATT and CDR2 SNEGSKA come from the germline V gene (reference sequence). The CDR3 loop reads CSARPGAYGYTF. DNA of the CDR3: TGCAGTGCTAGACCAGGGGCCTATGGCTACACCTTC.

There are many counts of this clonotype. This chain connects TRBV7-2 to TRBJ2-7; maybe TRBD2 (6 bases). The ends were cut back, 4 bases at V and 1 base at J, with 14 bases in the middle. CDR1 and CDR2 from the germline V gene are SGHTA and FQGNSA. The CDR3 consists of 15 residues. CDR3 sequence reads: CASSSVGGQSYEQYF. In DNA, the CDR3 is TGTGCCAGCAGCTCTGTCGGAGGGCAATCCTACGAGCAGTACTTC.

This clonotype was recorded at least ten times. The chain couples TRBV28 to TRBJ1-1, with D tentatively TRBD1 (5 bases). The CDR3 contains 16 residues. CDR1 is MDHEN and CDR2 is SYDVKM in the germline V gene. V was trimmed by 6 bases and J by 0 bases, leaving 17 bases between them. The CDR3 region is CASSPLLTQVNTEAFF. The CDR3 DNA follows: TGTGCCAGCAGCCCACTTCTTACACAGGTGAACACTGAAGCTTTCTTT.

In this sample, this clonotype turned up many times. The gene calls are TRBV7-9 and TRBJ2-5; D possibly corresponds to TRBD1 (6 bases). The CDR3 length is 15 residues. Germline V CDR1 and CDR2: SEHNR, FQNEAQ (reference sequence). The V end lost 2 bases, the J end lost 2 bases, and 12 bases lay between the germline ends. CDR3 residues: CASSLPTGQQETQYF. DNA of the CDR3: TGTGCCAGCAGCTTACCGACAGGACAACAAGAGACCCAGTACTTC.

This clonotype was seen ten or more times. J is TRBJ1-5 and V is TRBV6-6; D perhaps matches TRBD1 (5 bases). V gave up 3 bases and J gave up 5 bases, with 14 bases separating them. Germline CDR1 and CDR2: MNHNY and SVGAGI (reference sequence). This CDR3 spans 15 amino acids. The DNA of the CDR3 is TGTGCCAGCAGTTATTCGGGACGATGGGATCAGCCCCAGCATTTT. Amino acid sequence: CASSYSGRWDQPQHF.

This clonotype was found many times. The chain combines TRBV15 with TRBJ1-6, with D hard to call. Looked up from germline, CDR1 is LNHNV and CDR2 is YYDKDF (reference sequence). The CDR3 extends over 14 amino acids. Trimming stripped 0 bases from V and 5 bases from J, with 5 bases between. CDR3 loop: CATSRDLDNSPLHF. The CDR3 nucleotides read TGTGCCACCAGCAGAGATCTAGATAATTCACCCCTCCACTTT.